The next 26 T cell receptor beta chains were all read from a single sample in a study of spatial heterogeneity in lung cancer. TCRdb recomputed calls from the 5' RACE reads with MiXCR, one row per CDR3 protein. The sample holds some 50,000 distinct CDR3 sequences; about 11% are singletons and the top ten take around two fifths. Indicated time point: sample taken at primary tumor resection. Whole RNA from tumor, nontumor lung or frozen PBMC was sequenced unsorted. Source: PBMCs, taken at surgery. The receptors come from a female donor with early-stage non-small cell lung cancer.

This clonotype was recorded many times. The CDR3, as DNA: TGTGCCAGCAGTCCAGAACAGGGGGGCTCCTACGAGCAGTACTTC. It is translated as CASSPEQGGSYEQYF. The V and J genes are TRBV6-1 and TRBJ2-7; 8 nucleotides match TRBD1. This CDR3 is built from 15 residues. CDR1 MNHNS and CDR2 SASEGT come from the germline V gene. Unmatched junction bases numbered 6, after V lost 5 bases and J lost 0 bases.

In DNA, the CDR3 is TGTGCCAGCAGCTTGGCGCCTTTCACCGGGGAGCTGTTTTTT. Amino acid sequence: CASSLAPFTGELFF. The rearrangement uses TRBV5-5 and TRBJ2-2; D gene unclear. The V gene lost 0 bases and the J gene lost 4 bases, with 7 bases spanning the gap. The CDR3 sequence is 14 residues long. The germline gives CDR1 SGHKS, CDR2 YYEKEE (reference sequence).

This chain uses TRBV7-2 with TRBJ2-7, with TRBD2 matching 10 bases. Trimming at V came to 4 bases and at J to 5 bases, leaving 8 bases not matched to a gene. The CDR3 extends over 15 amino acids. Germline-derived CDR1 and CDR2 are SGHTA and FQGNSA. The chain's CDR3 is CASSSSLAGYDEQYF. CDR3 in DNA: TGTGCCAGCAGCTCCTCACTAGCGGGGTATGACGAGCAGTACTTC.

This chain joins TRBV19 and TRBJ2-2, with D uncertain. V was trimmed by 8 bases and J by 3 bases, leaving 22 bases between them. The CDR3 consists of 17 residues. Germline assignment: CDR1 LNHDA and CDR2 SQIVND (reference sequence). The CDR3 reads CASAPGQVVGYTGELFF. DNA of the CDR3: TGTGCCAGTGCTCCGGGCCAGGTTGTGGGTTACACCGGGGAGCTGTTTTTT.

V usage is TRBV6-5 and J usage is TRBJ2-3; D gene uncertain. V was cut by 6 bases and J by 0 bases, with 13 bases left in between. The CDR3 length is 15 residues. Germline-derived CDR1 and CDR2 are MNHEY and SVGAGI. The CDR3 here is CASRQRFPSTDTQYF. CDR3 nucleotides: TGTGCCAGCAGGCAGAGATTCCCTAGCACAGATACGCAGTATTTT.

A few counts support this clonotype. The V and J genes are TRBV6-9 and TRBJ2-5; tentative D call: TRBD1 (5 bases). The germline CDR1 and CDR2 sequences are MNHGY and SVAAGI. Deletions cut 7 bases from V and 0 bases from J, with 9 bases between. The CDR3 is 13 residues long. The CDR3 loop is CASTGLNQETQYF. The CDR3 region has the DNA TGTGCCAGCACAGGGCTCAACCAAGAGACCCAGTACTTC.

This clonotype was counted between two and nine times. The chain employs TRBV25-1 and TRBJ2-3; either TRBD1 or TRBD2 may supply D (6 bases each). Germline CDR1 is MGHDK and CDR2 is SYGVNS. The CDR3 runs to 13 residues. V dropped 10 bases and J dropped 6 bases, with 17 bases sitting between them. DNA for the CDR3: TGTGCCACCTCGGGGGCACCCTCGGATACGCAGTATTTT. Translation: CATSGAPSDTQYF.

The chain is built from TRBV7-2 and TRBJ2-3; D is uncertain. Between the trimmed V and J ends, which lost 4 bases and 0 bases, there was a span of 14 bases. Germline V gene data show CDR1 as SGHTA and CDR2 as FQGNSA. This CDR3 has 16 residues. The CDR3 DNA is TGTGCCAGCAGCTCTCGCCGGGCCGCCAGCACAGATACGCAGTATTTT. Translated, it gives CASSSRRAASTDTQYF.

The genes are TRBV6-5 and TRBJ1-1; no reliable D call. Trimming took 0 bases from V and 6 from J, leaving 11 bases between them. The CDR3 has 14 residues. Germline values: CDR1 MNHEY, CDR2 SVGAGI. CDR3 loop: CASSYSKAAAEAFF. CDR3 DNA: TGTGCCAGCAGTTACTCCAAAGCGGCGGCTGAAGCTTTCTTT.

This clonotype showed up many times. The chain uses TRBV14 and TRBJ2-5; D is undetermined. The V and J ends lost 5 bases and 0 bases respectively, with 13 bases between them. The CDR3 runs to 15 residues. Germline lookup yields CDR1 SGHDN and CDR2 FVKESK. The CDR3 DNA reads TGTGCCAGCAGCACTCACGACGGGTACCAAGAGACCCAGTACTTC. Its translation: CASSTHDGYQETQYF.

This clonotype showed up many times. V and J are TRBV7-3 and TRBJ1-2, with 10 bases lining up with TRBD1. The CDR3 covers 17 residues. With 1 base clipped from V and 4 bases from J, the junction kept 9 bases outside the gene matches. The V gene's germline CDR1 is SGHTA and CDR2 FQGTGA. The CDR3 region is CASSLNAPDRGAYGYTF. In DNA form, the CDR3 reads TGTGCCAGCAGCTTAAATGCCCCGGACAGGGGGGCCTATGGCTACACCTTC.

This clonotype showed up many times. The chain links TRBV5-1 to TRBJ2-3; 11 bases match TRBD2. Per the germline V gene, CDR1 is SGHRS and CDR2 is YFSETQ. The CDR3 extends over 16 amino acids. After removal of 3 bases from V and 0 bases from J, the junction contained 3 bases not matched to a gene. The CDR3 spells CASSWGLADSTDTQYF. The CDR3 bases are TGCGCCAGCAGCTGGGGACTAGCGGATAGCACAGATACGCAGTATTTT.

The chain has TRBV20-1 and TRBJ2-3; TRBD2 might be the D (6 bases). CDR3 size: 15 residues. Germline V lookup: CDR1 DFQATT, CDR2 SNEGSKA (reference sequence). V dropped 1 base and J dropped 0 bases, with 11 bases sitting between them. Here the CDR3 DNA reads TGCAGTGCTAGAGTGCGGGGAGGTAGCACAGATACGCAGTATTTT. It is translated as CSARVRGGSTDTQYF.

In this sample, this clonotype turned up a few times. The chain links TRBV7-2 to TRBJ1-1; D may be TRBD1 (6 bases). V was shortened by 5 bases and J by 1 base, with 8 bases between the two germline ends. This CDR3 is 13 amino acids long. The germline V gene has CDR1 SGHTA and CDR2 FQGNSA. The CDR3 loop is CASSAGQNTEAFF. The DNA of the CDR3 is TGTGCCAGCAGCGCGGGACAGAACACTGAAGCTTTCTTT. The full variable domain, in which reference TRBV7-2 and TRBJ1-1 provide the parts outside the CDR3, is GAGVSQSPSNKVTEKGKDVELRCDPISGHTALYWYRQSLGQGLEFLIYFQGNSAPDKSGLPSDRFSAERTGGSVSTLTIQRTQQEDSAVYLCASSAGQNTEAFFGQGTRLTVV.

The chain recombines TRBV3-1 with TRBJ2-7; D gene uncertain. The V gene's germline CDR1 is LGHDT and CDR2 YNNKEL (reference sequence). The V end lost 2 bases, the J end lost 4 bases, and 18 bases lay between the germline ends. The CDR3 consists of 16 residues. The CDR3 DNA sequence: TGTGCCAGCAGCCAAAGCTCATCAAGACGCGGATACGAGCAGTACTTC. Translation: CASSQSSSRRGYEQYF.

This clonotype was observed many times. The chain is built from TRBV7-9 and TRBJ2-2; D remains ambiguous. The CDR3 spans 16 residues. Germline CDR1 reads SEHNR; CDR2 reads FQNEAQ (reference sequence). V was cut by 1 base and J by 0 bases, with 9 bases left in between. The CDR3 region is CASSLVPPTNTGELFF. The CDR3 coding sequence is TGTGCCAGCAGCTTAGTACCCCCAACGAACACCGGGGAGCTGTTTTTT.

This clonotype appeared a single time. This chain links TRBV7-9 with TRBJ2-3, with 13 positions matching TRBD2. With V trimmed by 5 bases and J by 6 bases, 5 bases remained unmatched. The V gene's germline CDR1 is SEHNR and CDR2 FQNEAQ (reference sequence). CDR3 length: 15 amino acids. CDR3 coding DNA: TGTGCCAGCAGCGCCACTAGCGGGGGGGCCGATACGCAGTATTTT. Protein: CASSATSGGADTQYF.

This clonotype was recorded a few times. The V gene is TRBV6-2 or TRBV6-3, the J gene TRBJ2-5, with 9 bases fitting TRBD2. The CDR3 extends over 18 amino acids. Germline-derived CDR1 and CDR2 are MNHEY and SVGEGT. The V and J ends lost 5 bases and 6 bases, in that order; junction bases with no gene match: 19. Here the CDR3 DNA reads TGTGCCAGCAGTCCAGCGGGGGGCCTACAAACGGCCAAGAAGACCCAGTACTTC. Translated: CASSPAGGLQTAKKTQYF.

This clonotype was observed many times. The rearrangement links TRBV28 to TRBJ1-6; D ambiguous. The CDR3 length is 12 residues. In germline, CDR1 is MDHEN, CDR2 SYDVKM. V dropped 6 bases and J dropped 10 bases, with 10 bases sitting between them. The CDR3 loop is CASRRLGSPLHF. The CDR3 coding sequence is TGTGCCAGCAGACGACTTGGGTCACCCCTCCACTTT.

Only a few counts were recorded for this clonotype. The chain carries TRBV14 and TRBJ2-3; 7 positions agree with TRBD1. The CDR3 loop spans 16 amino acids. After removal of 0 bases from V and 3 bases from J, the junction contained 6 bases not matched to a gene. CDR1 is SGHDN and CDR2 is FVKESK in the germline V gene. CDR3 sequence (DNA): TGTGCCAGCAGCCAAGATGAGACAGGGTGGACAGATACGCAGTATTTT. Translated: CASSQDETGWTDTQYF.

This clonotype was counted at least ten times. This chain connects TRBV11-2 to TRBJ2-5, with D uncertain. The CDR3 sequence is 15 residues long. Trimming removed 5 bases from V and 3 bases from J, with 16 bases in between. Germline V gives CDR1 SGHAT, CDR2 FQNNGV. CDR3 in amino acids: CASSRQIAVEETQYF. The CDR3 DNA reads TGTGCCAGCAGCCGACAAATCGCGGTAGAAGAGACCCAGTACTTC.

This clonotype was detected a few times. This CDR3 is CASSAGGVGYTF. In DNA form, the CDR3 reads TGTGCCAGCAGTGCAGGGGGCGTAGGCTACACCTTC. This rearrangement joins TRBV12-3 or TRBV12-4 to TRBJ1-2, with TRBD1 identical over 8 bases. The CDR3 length is 12 residues. V lost 5 bases, J lost 8 bases, and 4 bases stayed unmatched.

This clonotype turned up a few times. The chain has TRBV7-2 and TRBJ1-4; possibly TRBD1 for D (6 bases). Germline CDR1 SGHTA, CDR2 FQGNSA. This CDR3 comprises 15 residues. V gave up 1 base and J gave up 5 bases, with 11 bases separating them. As DNA, the CDR3 is TGTGCCAGCAGCTTAGTAGGGGGGCCGAATGAAAAACTGTTTTTT. Its translation: CASSLVGGPNEKLFF.

This clonotype showed up just a few times. The chain has TRBV2 and TRBJ2-7; tentative D call: TRBD1 (7 bases). The germline V gene has CDR1 SNHLY and CDR2 FYNNEI. Trimming removed 1 base at V and 4 bases at J, with 17 bases between. The CDR3 is made up of 16 amino acids. The CDR3 nucleotides read TGTGCCAGCAGTGAAGGGTCAGGGGGGTCCCCATACGAGCAGTACTTC. Amino acids: CASSEGSGGSPYEQYF.

This clonotype was recorded many times. This chain uses TRBV20-1 with TRBJ2-7, with D perhaps given as TRBD1 or TRBD2 (6 bases each). This CDR3 has 13 amino acids. Per germline, CDR1 DFQATT and CDR2 SNEGSKA (reference sequence). Deletions cut 3 bases from V and 0 bases from J, with 9 bases between. CDR3 protein: CSARGGHSYEQYF. CDR3 bases: TGCAGTGCTAGGGGGGGCCACTCCTACGAGCAGTACTTC.

As for this clonotype: The conserved phenylalanine or tryptophan is not found at the CDR3 terminus, so this likely reflects a read error. This rearrangement joins TRBV4-2 to TRBJ1-1, with a tentative D call TRBD1 (6 bases). Trimming took off 4 bases at V and 2 bases at J, with 14 bases between the two ends. CDR1 is LGHNA and CDR2 is YNFKEQ in the germline V gene. CDR3 length: 15 amino acids. The CDR3 region has the DNA TGTGCCAGCAGCCCCACGAGGGGGTTTAACACTGAAGCTTTCATT. It encodes CASSPTRGFNTEAFI.